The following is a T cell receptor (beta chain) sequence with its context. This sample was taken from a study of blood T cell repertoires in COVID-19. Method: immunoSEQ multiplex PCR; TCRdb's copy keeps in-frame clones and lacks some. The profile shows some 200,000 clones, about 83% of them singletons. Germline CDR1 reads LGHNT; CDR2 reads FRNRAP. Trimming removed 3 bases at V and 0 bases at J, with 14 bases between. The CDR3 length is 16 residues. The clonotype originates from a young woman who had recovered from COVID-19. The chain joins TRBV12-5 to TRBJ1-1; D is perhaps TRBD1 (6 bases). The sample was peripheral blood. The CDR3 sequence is CASGFDTGGMNTEAFF. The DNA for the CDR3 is TGTGCTAGTGGTTTTGATACTGGGGGCATGAACACTGAAGCTTTCTTT.